These 14 T cell receptor beta chains share one sample of origin, sequenced in a study of blood T cells in healthy people across ages (dated by TCRdb to about 2015). The library was prepared using 5' RACE. This sample was sequenced with an Illumina HiSeq 2500. The second PCR ran for about 6 to 12 cycles and used a J-beta primer mix along with a sample-barcoded 5' primer. TCRdb took the public reads, trimmed them with fastp at Q25, ran MiXCR for clone calling and kept in-frame beta chains. Records with the same CDR3 protein are collapsed into one entry carrying the most frequent genes and DNA. This sample comprises about 650,000 distinct CDR3 sequences, roughly 32% of them detected only once. The top ten clones comprise roughly 15% of the sample. Sequenced sample: blood. These receptors originate from a woman aged 80 or over in good health. Donor details come from another sample of the same person, matched by shared clones.

This clonotype was seen at least ten times. The chain joins TRBV5-1 to TRBJ1-5, with a possible D match to TRBD1 (5 bases). CDR1 and CDR2 (germline): SGHRS, YFSETQ. The V gene lost 2 bases and the J gene lost 7 bases, with 10 bases spanning the gap. There are 13 residues in the CDR3. In DNA, the CDR3 is TGCGCCAGCAGCTTTGAGGAGGGGCAGCCCCAGCATTTT. This codes for CASSFEEGQPQHF.

This clonotype showed up many times. This rearrangement joins TRBV20-1 to TRBJ2-1, with D possibly matching TRBD1 (5 bases). V gave up 1 base and J gave up 0 bases, with 7 bases separating them. Germline loops: CDR1 DFQATT, CDR2 SNEGSKA (reference sequence). The CDR3 length is 14 residues. CDR3 sequence (DNA): TGCAGTGCTAGAGGCGACAGCTCCTACAATGAGCAGTTCTTC. Protein sequence: CSARGDSSYNEQFF.

The rearrangement uses TRBV5-1 and TRBJ1-2; D perhaps matches TRBD1 (6 bases). The ends were cut back, 8 bases at V and 8 bases at J, with 22 bases in the middle. From germline, CDR1 is SGHRS and CDR2 YFSETQ. This CDR3 has 14 residues. This CDR3 is CASILTQGSIGYTF. CDR3 nucleotides: TGCGCCAGTATCTTAACACAGGGATCGATCGGCTACACCTTC.

This clonotype came up once. This chain uses TRBV20-1 with TRBJ1-3; D is possibly TRBD1 (6 bases). Trimming pared 2 bases from V and 4 bases from J, leaving 18 bases between. Germline V CDR1 and CDR2: DFQATT, SNEGSKA (reference sequence). The CDR3 length is 16 residues. The CDR3 reads CSARHHSEQGGNTIYF. The CDR3, as DNA: TGCAGTGCTAGACACCACTCCGAACAGGGAGGAAACACCATATATTTT.

This clonotype was seen at least ten times. This sequence joins TRBV20-1 and TRBJ2-5, with D perhaps matching TRBD1 (6 bases). The CDR3 has 13 amino acids. V was clipped by 1 base and J by 2 bases, with 8 bases between them. The germline V gene has CDR1 DFQATT and CDR2 SNEGSKA (reference sequence). In DNA form, the CDR3 reads TGCAGTGCTAGAGGAGGGACACAAGAGACCCAGTACTTC. Its protein is CSARGGTQETQYF.

Many counts were recorded for this clonotype. V and J are TRBV7-9 and TRBJ2-3; 8 bases are shared with TRBD1. The junction had 6 bases not matched to a gene; V was cut back by 6 bases and J by 4 bases. Germline CDR1 is SEHNR and CDR2 is FQNEAQ (reference sequence). The CDR3 extends over 14 amino acids. The CDR3: CASRSDRDADTQYF. In DNA form, the CDR3 reads TGTGCCAGCAGATCGGACAGGGATGCAGATACGCAGTATTTT.

This rearrangement joins TRBV29-1 to TRBJ2-5; 10 bases map to TRBD2. The CDR3 extends over 14 amino acids. V lost 6 bases and J lost 5; bases outside the gene matches: 9. Germline CDR1 and CDR2: SQVTM and ANQGSEA. CDR3 nucleotide sequence: TGCAGCGTGGGTTGGCAGCGGGAGGGCGAGACCCAGTACTTC. Translated, it gives CSVGWQREGETQYF.

This clonotype appeared a few times. The chain combines TRBV3-1 with TRBJ1-2, with D unresolved. Trimming stripped 4 bases from V and 4 bases from J, with 10 bases between. Per the germline V gene, CDR1 is LGHDT and CDR2 is YNNKEL (reference sequence). The CDR3 has 13 amino acids. The CDR3 nucleotides are TGTGCCAGCAGCCTTAAGGGCCCCTATGGCTACACCTTC. Its translation: CASSLKGPYGYTF.

This clonotype was detected many times. The V and J genes are TRBV7-9 and TRBJ1-1; D is uncertain. V shed 2 bases and J shed 0 bases, with 4 bases lying between them. The CDR3 runs 13 residues. CDR1 and CDR2 from the germline V gene are SEHNR and FQNEAQ (reference sequence). CDR3 in amino acids: CASSLWMNTEAFF. DNA for the CDR3: TGTGCCAGCAGCTTATGGATGAACACTGAAGCTTTCTTT.

This clonotype has ten or more counts. The chain employs TRBV27 and TRBJ1-2; D uncertain. CDR1 is MNHEY and CDR2 is SMNVEV in the germline V gene (reference sequence). V gave up 3 bases and J gave up 8 bases, with 13 bases separating them. The CDR3 runs 13 residues. CDR3 in amino acids: CASSLDLTGGYTF. CDR3 coding DNA: TGTGCCAGCAGTTTGGACTTAACTGGGGGCTACACCTTC.

With regard to this clonotype: This sequence may be a read error, since a much larger clone differs from it by one base. The CDR3 reads CASSPLGWGIGDTQYF. The CDR3 DNA is TGTGCCAGCAGCCCGCTGGGGTGGGGGATAGGAGATACGCAGTATTTT. The chain recombines TRBV7-3 with TRBJ2-3, with D possibly being TRBD1 or TRBD2 (5 bases each). This CDR3 is built from 16 residues. Germline V lookup: CDR1 SGHTA, CDR2 FQGTGA. V dropped 5 bases and J dropped 5 bases, with 20 bases sitting between them.

This clonotype was picked up many times. The V gene is TRBV5-5, the J gene TRBJ1-1; D is unresolved. This CDR3 region has 13 residues. The germline gives CDR1 SGHKS, CDR2 YYEKEE (reference sequence). V lost 6 bases to trimming and J lost 1 base, with 10 bases between them. Here the CDR3 DNA reads TGTGCCAGCAACCAACACACGAACACTGAAGCTTTCTTT. Amino acids: CASNQHTNTEAFF.

The chain joins TRBV5-1 to TRBJ1-1, with 9 nucleotides matching TRBD1. Germline V gives CDR1 SGHRS, CDR2 YFSETQ. V trimming: 0 bases; J trimming: 6 bases; junction bases outside the gene matches: 6. The CDR3 extends over 15 amino acids. The CDR3 sequence is CASSLGDRVAAEAFF. In DNA, the CDR3 is TGCGCCAGCAGCTTGGGGGACAGGGTAGCTGCTGAAGCTTTCTTT.

Note on this clonotype: This sequence may be a read error, since a much larger clone differs from it by one base. The chain uses TRBV15 and TRBJ2-7; tentative D call: TRBD2 (6 bases). This CDR3 is built from 13 residues. The germline V gene has CDR1 LNHNV and CDR2 YYDKDF (reference sequence). The CDR3 DNA reads as TGTGCCACCAGGGGGACTGGCACCTACGAGCTGTACTTC. This translates into CATRGTGTYELYF.